This TCR beta chain is from a study of T cells in Graves' hyperthyroidism and ophthalmopathy. On the study more broadly: Specimen type is peripheral blood, collected at initial diagnosis prior to any treatment. Study-level points and caveats: Model predictions of ophthalmopathy came a median approximately 6.2 months before onset.

This clonotype was detected a few times. What it recognizes is unknown. Those with hyperthyroidism were 18 to 65 years old, newly diagnosed, and ill for under 2 months. Uncontrolled infection, other autoimmune disease, pregnancy or lactation disqualified patients from enrolment. TCR beta CDR3 region amplification was performed from RNA transcripts. Carried out on the TCR CDR3, a first-round RT-PCR used the HTBI primer set. One entry per CDR3 protein results from TCRdb running MiXCR on the multiplex PCR reads. This sample has 500,000 to 650,000 distinct CDR3 sequences; approximately 15% occur once, and the top ten carry approximately 13%. Germline trimming cut 6 bases from V and 5 bases from J; bases unmatched to any gene: 17. The CDR3 is 19 residues long. CDR1 and CDR2 from the germline V gene are SQVTM and ANQGSEA.

Sequenced sample: blood. V is TRBV29-1 and J is TRBJ2-3; TRBD2 aligns across 16 bases. The clonotype originates from a woman in her 40s with Graves' hyperthyroidism. CDR3: CSVPRDRGTSGRAGDTQYF. CDR3 in DNA: TGCAGCGTCCCTCGGGACAGGGGGACTAGCGGGAGGGCCGGAGATACGCAGTATTTT.